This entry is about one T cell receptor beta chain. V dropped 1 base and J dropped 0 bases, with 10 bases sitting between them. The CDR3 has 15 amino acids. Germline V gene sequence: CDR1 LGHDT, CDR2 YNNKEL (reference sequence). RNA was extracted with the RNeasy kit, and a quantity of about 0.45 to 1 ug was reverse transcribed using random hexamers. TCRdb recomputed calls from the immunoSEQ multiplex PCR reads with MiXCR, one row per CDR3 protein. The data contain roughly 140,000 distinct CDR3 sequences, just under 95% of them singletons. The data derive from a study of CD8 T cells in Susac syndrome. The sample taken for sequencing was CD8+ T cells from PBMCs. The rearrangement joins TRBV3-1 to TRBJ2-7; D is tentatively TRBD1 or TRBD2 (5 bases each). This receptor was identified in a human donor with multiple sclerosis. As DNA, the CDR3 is TGTGCCAGCAGCCAAGTGGGGGACCCCTCCTACGAGCAGTACTTC. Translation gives CASSQVGDPSYEQYF.